The next 4 T cell receptor beta chains were all read from a single sample in a study of PD-1 blockade in classical Hodgkin lymphoma (dated by TCRdb to the early 2020s). The library was produced with the immunoSEQ multiplex PCR assay. Drawn from immuneACCESS, this table holds only the in-frame rearrangements with V and J called that TCRdb kept. Clones are partly lost; checked studies trace under half to an unresolved V gene and leave the rest unexplained. The sample records some 23,000 clones, around 70% of which are singletons. Jointly, the top ten make up roughly 3.4% of the sample. The time point label here, explained by the study, means: cycle 1 day 1 (C1D1), immediately before nivolumab initiation. All trial patients had relapsed after autologous stem cell transplantation, with cohorts A, B and C differing in prior brentuximab vedotin exposure. Here the sequenced sample was peripheral blood mononuclear cells (PBMCs), taken at baseline. These receptors all stem from a human donor with classical Hodgkin lymphoma.

The gene calls are TRBV30 and TRBJ2-3; the D is unclear. Trimming took 4 bases from V and 6 from J, leaving 5 bases between them. CDR1 GTSNPN and CDR2 SVGIG come from the germline V gene (reference sequence). The CDR3 consists of 10 residues. CDR3 sequence reads: CAWMGDTQYF. CDR3 nucleotide sequence: TGTGCCTGGATGGGGGATACGCAGTATTTT.

This clone was seen a handful of times. The rearrangement joins TRBV21-1 to TRBJ1-5. TRBV21-1 is labeled a pseudogene. CDR3 length: 13 amino acids. CDR3 sequence reads: CASKSVSNQPQHF. In DNA, the CDR3 is TGTGCCAGCAAATCGGTTAGCAATCAGCCCCAGCATTTT.

V gene TRBV7-2 combines with J gene TRBJ2-5; D remains unclear. Germline V lookup: CDR1 SGHTA, CDR2 FQGNSA. The V end was cut by 6 bases, the J end by 2 bases, with 16 bases between. There are 15 residues in the CDR3. CDR3: CASRVLFRSQETQYF. CDR3 bases: TGTGCCAGCAGGGTCCTTTTCAGGTCTCAAGAGACCCAGTACTTC.

The genes are TRBV18 and TRBJ2-7; D not certain. CDR3 size: 13 residues. Looked up from germline, CDR1 is KGHSH and CDR2 is LQKENI. V was trimmed by 2 bases and J by 7 bases, leaving 12 bases between them. The CDR3 sequence: CASSPEMLGEQYF. Here the CDR3 DNA reads TGTGCCAGCTCACCAGAGATGTTGGGGGAGCAGTACTTC.